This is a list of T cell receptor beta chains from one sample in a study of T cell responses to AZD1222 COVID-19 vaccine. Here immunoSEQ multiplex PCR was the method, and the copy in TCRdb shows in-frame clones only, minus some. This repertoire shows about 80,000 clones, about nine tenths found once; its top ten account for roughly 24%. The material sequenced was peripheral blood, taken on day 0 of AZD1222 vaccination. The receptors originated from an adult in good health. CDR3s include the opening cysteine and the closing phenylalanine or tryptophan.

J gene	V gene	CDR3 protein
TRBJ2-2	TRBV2	CASRETGPGELFF
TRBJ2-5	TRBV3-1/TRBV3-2	CASSQDIGEETQYF
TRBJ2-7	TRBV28	CASSLKYEQYF
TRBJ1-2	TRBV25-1	CASSDMGQNYGYTF
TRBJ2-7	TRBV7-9	CASSLAFGQPEQYF
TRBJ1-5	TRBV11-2	CASSLELLGPQHF
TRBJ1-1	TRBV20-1	CSARENTEAFF
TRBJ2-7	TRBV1	CTSSPGSWGGLYEQYF
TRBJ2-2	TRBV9	CASSVGGRGGELFF
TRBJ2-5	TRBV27	CASSLWGTDQETQYF
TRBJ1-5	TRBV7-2	CASSPQGAQTHQPQHF
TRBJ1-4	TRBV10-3	CAISETGGPNEKLFF
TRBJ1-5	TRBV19	CASSMVRTGNQPQHF
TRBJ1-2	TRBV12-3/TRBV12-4	CASSGGQGSTDTF
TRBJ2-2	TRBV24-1	CATSDVGPAGELFF
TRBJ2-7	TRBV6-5	CASSYNGDRGLEQYF
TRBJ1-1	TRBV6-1	CASSARRGTGRNTEAFF
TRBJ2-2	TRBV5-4	CASSFFLAPNTGELFF
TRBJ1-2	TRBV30	CAWSVQGDGYTF
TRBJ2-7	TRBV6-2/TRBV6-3	CASSYSMGQGNSYEQYF
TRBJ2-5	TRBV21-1	CASSKARRDMEETQYF
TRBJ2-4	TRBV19	CASSDRGPTKNIQYF
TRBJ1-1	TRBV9	CASSVDRGRNTEAFF
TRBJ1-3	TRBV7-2	CASRRMSGNTIYF
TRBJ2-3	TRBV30	CAWSPGSYADTQYF
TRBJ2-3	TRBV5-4	CASSLRVGLGTDTQYF
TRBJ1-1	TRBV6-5	CASMRGGNTEAFF
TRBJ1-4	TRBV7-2	CASRAQATNEKLFF
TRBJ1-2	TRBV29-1	CSVAGQGALHCTF
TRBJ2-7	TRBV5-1	CASSLTGVGMDEQYF
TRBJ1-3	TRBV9	CASSVEGQGAKGHGNTIYF
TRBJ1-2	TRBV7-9	CATFTRTPTDGYTF
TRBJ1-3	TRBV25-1	CASSAPGTGHGNTIYF
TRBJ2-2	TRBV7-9	CASSPSGAGRTGELFF
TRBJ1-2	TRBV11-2	CASSHRQGRNTF
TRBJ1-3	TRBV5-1	CASSSSTGGSGNTIYF
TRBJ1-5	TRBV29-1	CSVGTGGGQPQHF
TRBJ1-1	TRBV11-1	CASSYQTRVGGEAFF
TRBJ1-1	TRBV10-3	CAISGGTEAFF
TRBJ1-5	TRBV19	CASSIPQGAGNQPQHF
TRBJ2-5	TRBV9	CASSETGGGRETQYF
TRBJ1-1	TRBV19	CASRPRGPNTEAFF